These 16 T cell receptor beta chains originate from one sample sequenced in a study of T-cell reconstitution after alpha-beta-depleted transplantation in children. It was with unique molecular identifiers that the TCRbeta library was prepared. MiXCR was run by TCRdb on the PCR reads, yielding one entry per CDR3 protein. The table has about 300,000 distinct CDR3 sequences, roughly 9.1% seen once. The starting material was PBMCs, obtained before TCRalphabeta/CD19-depleted stem cell transplant. These receptors were collected from a boy under two years old with acute myeloid leukemia, due to receive a stem cell transplant.

This clonotype was recorded many times. The J gene is TRBJ1-5, the V gene TRBV5-1, with TRBD1 matching 9 bases. V was pared by 0 bases and J by 7 bases, with 5 bases of the junction left unmatched. This CDR3 is built from 15 residues. Germline loops: CDR1 SGHRS, CDR2 YFSETQ. This CDR3 is CASSLGTGGGQPQHF. CDR3 sequence (DNA): TGCGCCAGCAGCTTGGGAACAGGGGGCGGACAGCCCCAGCATTTT.

This clonotype was seen only a few times. This chain joins TRBV18 and TRBJ1-4; D is unresolved. The CDR3 runs to 14 residues. Trimming removed 3 bases from V and 7 bases from J, with 12 bases in between. In germline, CDR1 is KGHSH, CDR2 LQKENI. CDR3 sequence (DNA): TGTGCCAGCTCACCCTACTGGAACACTGAAAAACTGTTTTTT. Translating it yields CASSPYWNTEKLFF.

This clonotype appeared a few times. The chain combines TRBV29-1 with TRBJ1-1; perhaps TRBD1 as D (5 bases). Trimming took 6 bases from V and 6 from J, leaving 14 bases between them. Germline V lookup: CDR1 SQVTM, CDR2 ANQGSEA. This CDR3 region has 12 residues. This chain's CDR3 is CSVGPGKAEAFF. In nucleotides, the CDR3 is TGCAGCGTGGGGCCGGGGAAGGCTGAAGCTTTCTTT.

This clonotype was seen many times. The rearrangement joins TRBV24-1 to TRBJ2-7; 7 bases fit TRBD1. Germline V gene lookup returns CDR1 KGHDR and CDR2 SFDVKD. V was pared by 0 bases and J by 9 bases, with 4 bases of the junction left unmatched. The CDR3 is 13 residues long. The CDR3 is CATSDLTGVRQYF. The CDR3 coding sequence is TGTGCCACCAGTGATTTGACAGGGGTAAGGCAGTACTTC.

The sample holds many counts of this clonotype. This chain connects TRBV12-3 or TRBV12-4 to TRBJ2-5; unclear D gene. Trimming took off 5 bases at V and 0 bases at J, with 10 bases between the two ends. This CDR3 is built from 14 residues. The CDR3 coding sequence is TGTGCCAGCAGTAGAGTACAGAACCAAGAGACCCAGTACTTC. Protein product: CASSRVQNQETQYF.

This clonotype was observed a handful of times. The gene calls are TRBV20-1 and TRBJ2-3, with 9 positions matching TRBD2. There are 15 residues in the CDR3. The V gene end was trimmed by 3 bases and the J gene end by 8 bases; junction bases not matched to a gene: 12. The germline CDR1 and CDR2 sequences are DFQATT and SNEGSKA (reference sequence). The CDR3 is CSARPGTSRYSTQYF. Written as DNA, the CDR3 is TGCAGTGCTAGGCCCGGGACTAGCCGGTATAGTACGCAGTATTTT.

The rearrangement joins TRBV5-5 to TRBJ1-1; D not certain. The CDR3 consists of 14 residues. Germline V lookup: CDR1 SGHKS, CDR2 YYEKEE (reference sequence). V was cut by 0 bases and J by 3 bases, with 9 bases left in between. CDR3 coding DNA: TGTGCCAGCAGCTTGGGGCACGGCTACACTGAAGCTTTCTTT. Translating it yields CASSLGHGYTEAFF. Full variable domain (missing parts from reference TRBV5-5 and TRBJ1-1): DAGVTQSPTHLIKTRGQQVTLRCSPISGHKSVSWYQQVLGQGPQFIFQYYEKEERGRGNFPDRFSARQFPNYSSELNVNALLLGDSALYLCASSLGHGYTEAFFGQGTRLTVV.

This clonotype was observed at least ten times. This rearrangement joins TRBV9 to TRBJ2-7; a possible D gene is TRBD2 (6 bases). Trimming stripped 0 bases from V and 4 bases from J, with 14 bases between. The CDR3 loop spans 15 amino acids. Germline V gene data show CDR1 as SGDLS and CDR2 as YYNGEE. CDR3: CASSVGVAGWYEQYF. The CDR3 DNA reads TGTGCCAGCAGCGTAGGTGTGGCGGGGTGGTACGAGCAGTACTTC.

The sample holds a few counts of this clonotype. This chain joins TRBV9 and TRBJ2-5; TRBD1 agrees at 7 bases. J gave up 2 bases and V 1 base, and 5 bases lay outside the gene matches. This CDR3 is 15 amino acids long. The V gene's germline CDR1 is SGDLS and CDR2 YYNGEE. CDR3 in amino acids: CASSVHQGQQETQYF. The CDR3 DNA is TGTGCCAGCAGCGTACATCAGGGACAGCAAGAGACCCAGTACTTC.

The table lists this clonotype with many counts. V gene TRBV6-1 combines with J gene TRBJ2-7; 7 bases map to TRBD1. The V segment lost 6 bases and the J segment 0 bases; nucleotides outside the gene matches: 20. The CDR3 loop spans 19 amino acids. Germline V gene lookup returns CDR1 MNHNS and CDR2 SASEGT. The CDR3 reads CASRPAIGDRGTSSYEQYF. The DNA of the CDR3 is TGTGCCAGCAGGCCCGCAATCGGGGACAGAGGCACTTCCTCCTACGAGCAGTACTTC.

This clonotype appeared a few times. V is TRBV23-1 and J is TRBJ1-5, with a possible D match to TRBD1 (6 bases). TRBV23-1 is an open reading frame, and its role is uncertain. V was shortened by 4 bases and J by 4 bases, with 17 bases between the two germline ends. This CDR3 comprises 16 residues. The CDR3 coding sequence is TGCGCCAGCAGTCCACAGGGAAAGGGAGCAAATCAGCCCCAGCATTTT. It encodes CASSPQGKGANQPQHF.

This clonotype came up many times. This chain joins TRBV29-1 and TRBJ2-7; 10 positions agree with TRBD1. Unmatched junction bases numbered 5, after V lost 0 bases and J lost 3 bases. The CDR3 spans 15 residues. Germline lookup yields CDR1 SQVTM and CDR2 ANQGSEA. The CDR3 region is CSVEDEGQGNYEQYF. The CDR3 nucleotides read TGCAGCGTTGAAGATGAGGGACAGGGGAACTACGAGCAGTACTTC.

The chain links TRBV3-1 to TRBJ2-3, with 9 nucleotides matching TRBD1. The trim removed 3 bases at V and 6 bases at J, leaving 7 bases unmatched. The CDR3 has 15 amino acids. Germline V gene data show CDR1 as LGHDT and CDR2 as YNNKEL (reference sequence). CDR3 loop: CASSHPTGGIDTQYF. In nucleotides, the CDR3 is TGTGCCAGCAGCCACCCCACAGGGGGCATCGATACGCAGTATTTT.

This clonotype was observed at least ten times. The gene calls are TRBV28 and TRBJ2-1, with D perhaps TRBD2 (5 bases). CDR1 MDHEN and CDR2 SYDVKM come from the germline V gene. Trimming stripped 6 bases from V and 7 bases from J, with 31 bases between. CDR3 length equals 19 residues. CDR3 in amino acids: CASRSPSGIRTPPGNEQFF. The CDR3 region has the DNA TGTGCCAGCAGATCCCCGTCGGGGATAAGGACCCCCCCCGGGAATGAGCAGTTCTTC.

This clonotype was counted ten times or more. The chain is built from TRBV28 and TRBJ1-5, with a tentative D call TRBD1 (5 bases). Looked up from germline, CDR1 is MDHEN and CDR2 is SYDVKM. This CDR3 spans 12 amino acids. Trimming stripped 6 bases from V and 2 bases from J, with 5 bases between. The CDR3 is CASRQGNQPQHF. DNA of the CDR3: TGTGCCAGCAGACAGGGCAATCAGCCCCAGCATTTT.

A remark on this clonotype: This clone may be a read error of a much larger clone one base away. The CDR3 reads CASSYPGLAARETQDF. CDR3 bases: TGTGCCAGCAGTTACCCGGGACTAGCGGCGCGAGAGACCCAGGACTTC. V and J are TRBV6-2 or TRBV6-3 and TRBJ2-5; the match to TRBD2 covers 11 bases. Germline CDR1 MNHEY, CDR2 SVGEGT. The CDR3 has 16 amino acids.